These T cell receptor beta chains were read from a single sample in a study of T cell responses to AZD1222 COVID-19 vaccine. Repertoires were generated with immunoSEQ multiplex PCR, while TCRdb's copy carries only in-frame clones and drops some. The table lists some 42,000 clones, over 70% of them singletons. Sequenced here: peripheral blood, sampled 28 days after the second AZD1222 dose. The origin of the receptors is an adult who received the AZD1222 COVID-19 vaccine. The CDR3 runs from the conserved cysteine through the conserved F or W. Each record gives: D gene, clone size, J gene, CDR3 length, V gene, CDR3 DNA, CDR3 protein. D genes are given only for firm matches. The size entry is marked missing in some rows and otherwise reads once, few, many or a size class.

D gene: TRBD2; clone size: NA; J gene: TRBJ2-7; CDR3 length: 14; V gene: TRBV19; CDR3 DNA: TGTGCCAGTAGCTCGCGGGGGAGCTCCTACGAGCAGTACTTC; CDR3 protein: CASSSRGSSYEQYF
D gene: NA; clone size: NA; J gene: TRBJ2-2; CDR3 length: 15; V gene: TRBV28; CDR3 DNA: TGTGCCAGCAGTTTATGGGGGGCGAACACCGGGGAGCTGTTTTTT; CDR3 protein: CASSLWGANTGELFF
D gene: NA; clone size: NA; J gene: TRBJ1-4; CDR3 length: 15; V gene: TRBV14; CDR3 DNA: TGTGCCTCCTCAGGACGAGGAGTCAATAATGAAAAACTGTTTTTT; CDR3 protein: CASSGRGVNNEKLFF
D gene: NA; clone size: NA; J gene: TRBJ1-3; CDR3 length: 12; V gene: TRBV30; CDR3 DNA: TGTGCCTGGAGTGACTCTGGAAACACCATATATTTT; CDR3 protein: CAWSDSGNTIYF
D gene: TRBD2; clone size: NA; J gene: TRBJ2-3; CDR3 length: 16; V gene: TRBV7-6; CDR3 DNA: TGTGCCAGCAGCTTGGGACTAGCGGGGGGCACAGATACGCAGTATTTT; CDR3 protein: CASSLGLAGGTDTQYF
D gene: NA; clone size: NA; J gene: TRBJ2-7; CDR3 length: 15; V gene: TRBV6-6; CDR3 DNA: TGTGCCAGCAGTTACTTGGTTAGCGGCTCCTACGAGCAGTACTTC; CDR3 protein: CASSYLVSGSYEQYF
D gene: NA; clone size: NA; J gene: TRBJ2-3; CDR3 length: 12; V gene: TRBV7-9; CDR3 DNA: TGTGCCAGCAGCCTAACCAGGGATACGCAGTATTTT; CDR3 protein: CASSLTRDTQYF
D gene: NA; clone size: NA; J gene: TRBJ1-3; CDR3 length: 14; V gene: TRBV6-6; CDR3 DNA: TGTGCCAGCCTCGGACGGACCTCTGGAAACACCATATATTTT; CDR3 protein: CASLGRTSGNTIYF
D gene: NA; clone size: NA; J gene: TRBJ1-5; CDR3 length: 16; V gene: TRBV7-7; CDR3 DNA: TGTGCTAGCACAAAGGGGGTGGTGGGTTTCCTCCGGCCCCAGCATTTT; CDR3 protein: CASTKGVVGFLRPQHF
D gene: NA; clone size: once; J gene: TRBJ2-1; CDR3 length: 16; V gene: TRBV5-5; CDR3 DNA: TGTGCCAGCAGCTTGGAACCACAGCCGATTCTGCATGAGCAGTTCTTC; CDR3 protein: CASSLEPQPILHEQFF
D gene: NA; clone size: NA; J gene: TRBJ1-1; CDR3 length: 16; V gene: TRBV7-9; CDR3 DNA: TGTGCCAGCAGCTATATTCCTGTCCCGGGCCTCGAAGAAGCTTTCTTT; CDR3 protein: CASSYIPVPGLEEAFF
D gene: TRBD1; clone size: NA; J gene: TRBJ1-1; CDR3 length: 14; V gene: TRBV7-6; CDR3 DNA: TGTGCCAGCAGCTCGGGACAGGGAAAAACTGAAGCTTTCTTT; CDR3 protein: CASSSGQGKTEAFF
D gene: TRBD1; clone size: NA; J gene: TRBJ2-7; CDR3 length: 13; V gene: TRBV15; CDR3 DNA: TGTGCCACCAGCATTGACAGGGGCTACGAGCAGTACTTC; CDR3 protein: CATSIDRGYEQYF
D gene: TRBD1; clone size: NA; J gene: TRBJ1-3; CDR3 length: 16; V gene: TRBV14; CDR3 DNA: TGTGCCAGCAGCCATAGACAGGGCAACTCTGGAAACACCATATATTTT; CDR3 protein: CASSHRQGNSGNTIYF
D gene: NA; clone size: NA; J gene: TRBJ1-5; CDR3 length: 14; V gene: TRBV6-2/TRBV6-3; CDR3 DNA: TGTGCCAGCAGTCGCCCGGGGTCGGGTCAGCCCCAGCATTTT; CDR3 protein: CASSRPGSGQPQHF
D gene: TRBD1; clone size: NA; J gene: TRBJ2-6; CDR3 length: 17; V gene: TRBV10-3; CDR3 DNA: TGTGCCATCAGGCCGGGACAGGGGGATGGAGGGGCCAACGTCCTGACTTTC; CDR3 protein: CAIRPGQGDGGANVLTF
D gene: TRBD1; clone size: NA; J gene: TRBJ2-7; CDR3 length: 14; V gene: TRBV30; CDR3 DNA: TGTGCCTGGAGTAGGGACAGGTTTTCCTACGAGCAGTACTTC; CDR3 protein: CAWSRDRFSYEQYF
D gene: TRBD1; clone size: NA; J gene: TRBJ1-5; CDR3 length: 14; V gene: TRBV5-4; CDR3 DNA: TGTGCCAGCAGCTTGGAGGGGGCAGGTCAGCCCCAGCATTTT; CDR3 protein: CASSLEGAGQPQHF
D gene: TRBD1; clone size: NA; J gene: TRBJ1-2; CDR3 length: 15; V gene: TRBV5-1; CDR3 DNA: TGCGCCAGCAGCTGGGGCCGGGACAGAAACTATGGCTACACCTTC; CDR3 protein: CASSWGRDRNYGYTF
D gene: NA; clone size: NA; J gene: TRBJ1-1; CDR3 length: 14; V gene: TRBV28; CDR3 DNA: TGTGCCAGCAGTCCTTTAGGGGTGAACACTGAAGCTTTCTTT; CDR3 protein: CASSPLGVNTEAFF
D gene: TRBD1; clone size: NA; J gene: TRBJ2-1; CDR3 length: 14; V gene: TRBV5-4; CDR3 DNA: TGTGCCAGCAGCTTTCCGGGGACAGGGGACGAGCAGTTCTTC; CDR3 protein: CASSFPGTGDEQFF
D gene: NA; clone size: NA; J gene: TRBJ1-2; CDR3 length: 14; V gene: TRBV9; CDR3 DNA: TGTGCCAGCAGCGTAGGGGGCAGGGCAAGGGGCTACACCTTC; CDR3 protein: CASSVGGRARGYTF
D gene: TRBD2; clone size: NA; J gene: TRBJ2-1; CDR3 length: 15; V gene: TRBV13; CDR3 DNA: TGTGCCAGCAGGTCGCTAGCGGGGGGGCCCAATGAGCAGTTCTTC; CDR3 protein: CASRSLAGGPNEQFF
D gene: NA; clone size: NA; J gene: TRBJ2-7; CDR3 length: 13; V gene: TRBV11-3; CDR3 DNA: TGTGCCAGCAGCTCCGGGCACTCCTACGAGCAGTACTTC; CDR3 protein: CASSSGHSYEQYF
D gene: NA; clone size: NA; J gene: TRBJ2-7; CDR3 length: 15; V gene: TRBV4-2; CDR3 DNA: TGTGCCAGCAGCGGGGATATAAGAAGGAGGGCCGAGCAGTACTTC; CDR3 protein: CASSGDIRRRAEQYF
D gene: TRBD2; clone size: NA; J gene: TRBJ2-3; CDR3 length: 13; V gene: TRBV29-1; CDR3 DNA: TGCAGCTTCAGGACTAGCAATTTCGATACGCAGTATTTT; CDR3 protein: CSFRTSNFDTQYF
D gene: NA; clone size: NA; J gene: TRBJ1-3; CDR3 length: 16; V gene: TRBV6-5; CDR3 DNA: TGTGCCAGCAGCTACTCGTGGGAAGCCCCTGGAAACACCATATATTTT; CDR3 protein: CASSYSWEAPGNTIYF
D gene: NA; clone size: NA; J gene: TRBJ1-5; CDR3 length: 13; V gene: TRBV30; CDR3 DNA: TGTGCCTGGAGTTGGGAGGAAAATCAGCCCCAGCATTTT; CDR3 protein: CAWSWEENQPQHF
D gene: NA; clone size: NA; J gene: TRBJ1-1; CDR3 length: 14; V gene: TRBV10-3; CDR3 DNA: TGTGCCATCAGTGGATCAGGGACGTACACTGAAGCTTTCTTT; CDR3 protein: CAISGSGTYTEAFF
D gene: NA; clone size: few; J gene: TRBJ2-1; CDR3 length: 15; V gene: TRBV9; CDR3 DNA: TGTGCCAGCAGCGTAGCTGGCGCCGGATGGAATGAGCAGTTCTTC; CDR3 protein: CASSVAGAGWNEQFF
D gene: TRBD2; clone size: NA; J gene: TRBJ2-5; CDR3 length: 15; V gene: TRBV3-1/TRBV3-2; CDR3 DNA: TGTGCCAGCAGCCAGCGGGGGGCCCGGGGAGAGACCCAGTACTTC; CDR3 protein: CASSQRGARGETQYF
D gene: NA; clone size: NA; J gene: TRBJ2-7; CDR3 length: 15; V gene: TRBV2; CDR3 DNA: TGTGCCAGCAGAAACTACCGGGACAACTCCTACGAGCAGTACTTC; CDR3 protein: CASRNYRDNSYEQYF
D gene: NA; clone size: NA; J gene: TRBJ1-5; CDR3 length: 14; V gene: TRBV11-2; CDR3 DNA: TGTGCCAGCAGCTTTAGTGCGGGGGGTCAGCCCCAGCATTTT; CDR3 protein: CASSFSAGGQPQHF
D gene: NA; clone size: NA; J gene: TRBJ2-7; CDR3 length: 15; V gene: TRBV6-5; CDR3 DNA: TGTGCCAGCAGCTCACGGGACTCTCCCTCCTACGAGCAGTACTTC; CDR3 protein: CASSSRDSPSYEQYF
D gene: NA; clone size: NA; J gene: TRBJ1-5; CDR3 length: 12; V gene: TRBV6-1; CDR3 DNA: TGTGCCAGCAGTTCCCCTCGGGGGCCCCAGCATTTT; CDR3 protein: CASSSPRGPQHF
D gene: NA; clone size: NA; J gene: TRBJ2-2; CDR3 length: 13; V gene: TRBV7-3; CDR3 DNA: TGTGCCAGCAGCCCCATCAACACCGGGGAGCTGTTTTTT; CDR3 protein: CASSPINTGELFF
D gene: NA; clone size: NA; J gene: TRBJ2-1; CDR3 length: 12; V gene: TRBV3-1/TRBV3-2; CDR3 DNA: TGTGCCAGCAGCCAATACCAGTTCGAGCAGTTCTTC; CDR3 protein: CASSQYQFEQFF
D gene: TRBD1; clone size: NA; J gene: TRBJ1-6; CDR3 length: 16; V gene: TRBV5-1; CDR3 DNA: TGCGCCAGCAGCTTAGGGGACAGGGAGGATAATTCACCCCTCCACTTT; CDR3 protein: CASSLGDREDNSPLHF
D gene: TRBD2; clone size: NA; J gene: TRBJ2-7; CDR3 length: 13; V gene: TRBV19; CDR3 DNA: TGTGCCAGTAGTACCGGGACTAACTACGAGCAGTACTTC; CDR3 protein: CASSTGTNYEQYF
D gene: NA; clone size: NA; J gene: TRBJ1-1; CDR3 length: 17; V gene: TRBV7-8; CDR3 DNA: TGTGCCAGCACCACGGGACGGAATTTTCCCCTGAACACTGAAGCTTTCTTT; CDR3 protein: CASTTGRNFPLNTEAFF
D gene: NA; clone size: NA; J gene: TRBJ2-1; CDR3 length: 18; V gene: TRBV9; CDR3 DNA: TGTGCCAGCAGCGTAGAACTTGGGGCCTCTTGGTCCTACAATGAGCAGTTCTTC; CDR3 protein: CASSVELGASWSYNEQFF
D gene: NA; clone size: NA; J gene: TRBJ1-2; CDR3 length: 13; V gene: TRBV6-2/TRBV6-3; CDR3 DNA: TGTGCCAGCAGTCGCGACAGTAACTATGGCTACACCTTC; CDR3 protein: CASSRDSNYGYTF
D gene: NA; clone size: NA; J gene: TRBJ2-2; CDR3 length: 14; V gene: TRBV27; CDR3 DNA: TGTGCCAGCAGTGTCGGACAGAGCACCGGGGAGCTGTTTTTT; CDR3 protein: CASSVGQSTGELFF
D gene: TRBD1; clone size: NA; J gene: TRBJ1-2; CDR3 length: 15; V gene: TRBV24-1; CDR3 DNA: TGTGCCACCAGTGATTCCCTTGACAGGGGCGAGGGCTACACCTTC; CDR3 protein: CATSDSLDRGEGYTF
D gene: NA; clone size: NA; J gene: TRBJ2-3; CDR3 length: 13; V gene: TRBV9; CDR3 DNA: TGTGCCAGCAGCGTAGGAGGGATGAATACGCAGTATTTT; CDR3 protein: CASSVGGMNTQYF
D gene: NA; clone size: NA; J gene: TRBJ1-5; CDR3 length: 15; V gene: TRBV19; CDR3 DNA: TGTGCCAGTAGTACGGGAGGGCCCATCAGGCAGCCCCAGCATTTT; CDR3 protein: CASSTGGPIRQPQHF